One and the same sample provided the 12 T cell receptor beta chains below, sequenced in a study of T cells after yellow fever vaccination. Each CDR3 protein is one row after TCRdb ran MiXCR on the 5' RACE reads. The sample consists of more than 300,000 distinct CDR3 sequences, around 10% of them appearing once. This specimen consisted of CD4+ T cells sorted from PBMCs, obtained 45 days after the yellow fever booster vaccination. Receptors originate from a man between 18 and 35 years old who received the YFV17D yellow fever vaccine.

The chain has TRBV5-4 and TRBJ2-1; 8 positions match TRBD1. The CDR3 is made up of 13 amino acids. J lost 6 bases, V lost 4 bases, and 3 bases had no gene match. CDR1 and CDR2 from the germline V gene are SGHNT and YYREEE (reference sequence). CDR3 in amino acids: CASSQGQGNEQFF. CDR3 DNA: TGTGCCAGCAGCCAAGGACAGGGCAATGAGCAGTTCTTC.

This clonotype was counted many times. The V call is TRBV3-1, the J call TRBJ2-3; D gene unclear. CDR1 is LGHDT and CDR2 is YNNKEL in the germline V gene (reference sequence). This CDR3 region has 13 residues. V shed 1 base and J shed 8 bases, with 10 bases lying between them. CDR3 nucleotide sequence: TGTGCCAGCAGCCAAGGGGTGCAAGCTACGCAGTATTTT. Amino acid sequence: CASSQGVQATQYF.

In the case of this clonotype: Given a much more abundant clone one base away, this may be a read error. This sequence joins TRBV7-2 and TRBJ1-5; D might be TRBD1 (6 bases). V lost 3 bases, J lost 4 bases, and 13 bases lay in between. Germline V CDR1 and CDR2: SGHTA, FQGNSA. The CDR3 runs to 15 residues. DNA for the CDR3: TGTGCCAGCAGCTTCGGGACAAGGGAGAATCAGCCCCAGCATTTT. It encodes CASSFGTRENQPQHF.

This clonotype was observed a handful of times. V usage is TRBV27 and J usage is TRBJ2-5, with D possibly matching TRBD2 (6 bases). Germline values: CDR1 MNHEY, CDR2 SMNVEV (reference sequence). This CDR3 region has 9 residues. CDR3 loop: CPGGETQYF. The CDR3 DNA sequence: TGTCCTGGGGGGGAGACCCAGTACTTC.

The chain combines TRBV6-2 or TRBV6-3 with TRBJ2-1, with 10 bases fitting TRBD2. CDR3 size: 14 residues. Germline V gives CDR1 MNHEY, CDR2 SVGEGT. V trimming: 4 bases; J trimming: 9 bases; junction bases outside the gene matches: 6. CDR3 sequence: CASSWGTSASEQFF. CDR3 in DNA: TGTGCCAGCAGTTGGGGGACTAGCGCAAGTGAGCAGTTCTTC.

V is TRBV29-1 and J is TRBJ1-4; 10 bases align to TRBD1. Germline CDR1 SQVTM, CDR2 ANQGSEA. The length of the CDR3 is 14 residues. V shed 6 bases, J shed 7 bases, and the junction held 8 bases outside the gene matches. In DNA, the CDR3 is TGCAGCGTCGCGACCGACAGGGGGCTTGAAAAACTGTTTTTT. Translating it yields CSVATDRGLEKLFF.

This clonotype was recorded many times. This chain connects TRBV5-1 to TRBJ1-1, with unresolved D. CDR3 size: 14 residues. Germline-derived CDR1 and CDR2 are SGHRS and YFSETQ. V was shortened by 4 bases and J by 7 bases, with 17 bases between the two germline ends. This CDR3 is CASSATGSGDEAFF. The CDR3 DNA reads as TGCGCCAGCAGCGCAACCGGGAGTGGGGATGAAGCTTTCTTT.

This clonotype was found many times. This chain links TRBV20-1 with TRBJ2-4; D unresolved. Trimming cost V 5 bases and J 0 bases, with 8 bases left between them. Germline CDR1 is DFQATT and CDR2 is SNEGSKA (reference sequence). CDR3 length equals 13 residues. The CDR3 reads CSAGRIAKNIQYF. The DNA of the CDR3 is TGCAGTGCTGGACGTATAGCCAAAAACATTCAGTACTTC.

This clonotype occurred many times. V usage is TRBV7-9 and J usage is TRBJ2-5; TRBD1 matches 9 bases. Per germline, CDR1 SEHNR and CDR2 FQNEAQ (reference sequence). The trim removed 5 bases at V and 5 bases at J, leaving 3 bases unmatched. The CDR3 loop spans 13 amino acids. The CDR3 protein is CASSTGGRETQYF. The CDR3 DNA sequence: TGTGCCAGCAGCACAGGGGGCAGGGAGACCCAGTACTTC.

V gene TRBV5-6 combines with J gene TRBJ2-7; D might be TRBD1 or TRBD2, each matching 5 bases. CDR1 and CDR2 (germline): SGHDT, YYEEEE. V lost 4 bases, J lost 2 bases, and 10 bases lay in between. This CDR3 is 13 amino acids long. CDR3 loop: CASSRRGAYEQYF. The CDR3 bases are TGTGCCAGCAGCCGAAGGGGAGCCTACGAGCAGTACTTC.

This clonotype showed up just a few times. The rearrangement joins TRBV20-1 to TRBJ1-5; D unclear. The germline CDR1 and CDR2 sequences are DFQATT and SNEGSKA (reference sequence). Trimming removed 5 bases at V and 6 bases at J, with 2 bases between. The length of the CDR3 is 9 residues. The CDR3 DNA follows: TGCAGTGCTGGTCAGCCCCAGCATTTT. Residues: CSAGQPQHF.

This clonotype has a count of ten or more. The chain recombines TRBV5-5 with TRBJ1-5; D is unclear. The germline V and J ends were trimmed by 0 bases and 0 bases, with 4 bases remaining between them. The CDR3 spans 14 residues. In germline, CDR1 is SGHKS, CDR2 YYEKEE (reference sequence). CDR3: CASSLENSNQPQHF. The DNA of the CDR3 is TGTGCCAGCAGCTTGGAGAATAGCAATCAGCCCCAGCATTTT.